The clone carrying this T cell receptor beta chain was seen repeatedly, ten times or more. The antigen is undetermined. The read gets to within 3 residues of the CDR3 end, and the germline J gene fills in the rest. The data were produced by immunoSEQ multiplex PCR, yet TCRdb's version contains in-frame clones alone and is incomplete. This repertoire lists around 45,000 clones without singletons; less than 6.5% sits in the top ten. This entry belongs to a study of T cell clonality in common variable immunodeficiency. Study findings and constraints: In common variable immunodeficiency, TCR beta chains reportedly carried fewer deletions and N-nucleotide insertions.

In germline, CDR1 is MNHNS, CDR2 SASEGT. This CDR3 is built from 15 residues. J is TRBJ1-2 and V is TRBV6-1; D possibly corresponds to TRBD1 (5 bases). The sequence came from a person aged 18-70 years in good health. The material sequenced was peripheral blood mononuclear cells. CDR3: CASSEGGGGADTYTF. Incomplete CDR3 DNA: TGTGCCAGCAGTGAAGGTGGTGGAGGGGCAGATACC.